The sample holds a few counts of the clone carrying this TCR beta chain. Antigen unknown. The data were obtained in a study of T cell repertoires in cytomegalovirus infection. Turning to the study itself: Matching HLA type and CMV infection were both indicated by public TCR beta signatures.

The CDR3 contains 11 residues. V was cut by 7 bases and J by 7 bases, with 11 bases left in between. Broader study findings: In two of eight donors, the top clonotype was HLA-C-restricted CMV-specific. Based on cumulative public TCR beta family frequency, carriers of CMV plus the relevant HLA were identified.

One entry per CDR3 protein, called by TCRdb with MiXCR from the reads. The sample contains about 530,000 distinct CDR3 sequences, about 26% of which appear only once. The TCR comes from a human donor in good health (CMV status not recorded). Some clones in this sample may be carry-over from other donors' samples. Sequencing used PBMCs. The rearrangement uses TRBV12-3 or TRBV12-4 and TRBJ2-7; D call uncertain. CDR3: CASTGLREQYF. For the CDR3, the DNA is TGTGCCAGCACGGGCCTGCGTGAGCAGTACTTC.